One and the same sample provided the 5 T cell receptor beta chains below, sequenced in a study of shared clonotypes between healthy human individuals. TCRdb's copy holds only in-frame clones and misses some; the assay was immunoSEQ multiplex PCR. Of some 2,500,000 clones in the sample, approximately 90% are singletons; the top ten hold more than 0.35%. What was sequenced was naive CD4+ T cells from PBMCs. Subset of the sample: CD45RA+ positively selected. The receptors here all came from a man aged 18 to 30 in good health. Some clones in this sample may be carry-over from other donors' samples.

The chain combines TRBV5-8 with TRBJ1-4; D perhaps matches TRBD1 (6 bases). V was trimmed by 0 bases and J by 7 bases, leaving 19 bases between them. From germline, CDR1 is SGHTS and CDR2 YDEGEE. The CDR3 has 17 residues. The CDR3 here is CASSLGVRGRVPEKLFF. The DNA of the CDR3 is TGTGCCAGCAGCTTGGGGGTCAGGGGAAGAGTGCCTGAAAAACTGTTTTTT.

Written as DNA, the CDR3 is TGTGCCAGCGGTTACGCGGGGCTGTACGAGCAGTACTTC. Translated: CASGYAGLYEQYF. This chain connects TRBV25-1 to TRBJ2-7, with D possibly matching TRBD2 (6 bases). CDR3 length equals 13 residues. Trimming shortened V by 8 bases and J by 4 bases, and 15 bases separated the two germline ends. In germline, CDR1 is MGHDK, CDR2 SYGVNS.

CDR3 nucleotide sequence: TGTGCCAGCAGTCCCCCCAGGACAGGGAACACCGGGGAGCTGTTTTTT. Its translation is CASSPPRTGNTGELFF. The chain combines TRBV28 with TRBJ2-2; 7 bases fit TRBD1. The CDR3 has 16 amino acids. The germline CDR1 and CDR2 sequences are MDHEN and SYDVKM. Unmatched junction bases numbered 7, after V lost 5 bases and J lost 1 base.

The CDR3 DNA sequence: TGTGCCAGTAGTGGGATGGGGCACGTATCCTACGAGCAGTACTTC. This sequence encodes CASSGMGHVSYEQYF. The V gene is TRBV19, the J gene TRBJ2-7; maybe TRBD1 (5 bases). This CDR3 region has 15 residues. The V gene's germline CDR1 is LNHDA and CDR2 SQIVND (reference sequence). The V gene lost 5 bases and the J gene lost 1 base, with 15 bases spanning the gap. The variable domain in full, with the rest retrieved from reference TRBV19 and TRBJ2-7, is DGGITQSPKYLFRKEGQNVTLSCEQNLNHDAMYWYRQDPGQGLRLIYYSQIVNDFQKGDIAEGYSVSREKKESFPLTVTSAQKNPTAFYLCASSGMGHVSYEQYFGPGTRLTVT.

DNA for the CDR3: TGTGCCAGCAGTTTTGCTCTGATTACTGGAAACACCATATATTTT. Translating gives CASSFALITGNTIYF. The V gene is TRBV28, the J gene TRBJ1-3, with D unresolved. This CDR3 region has 15 residues. From germline, CDR1 is MDHEN and CDR2 SYDVKM. Trimming removed 3 bases from V and 2 bases from J, with 11 bases in between.